The next 14 T cell receptor beta chains were all read from a single sample in a study of vaccination and CD4 T cells after COVID-19. Cultured CD4+ T cell DNA underwent sequencing with the Oncomine TCR Beta short-read assay. Each CDR3 protein is one row after TCRdb ran MiXCR on the PCR reads. There are around 5,000 distinct CDR3 sequences in the sample; roughly 46% occur only once, and about 40% lies in the top ten. Noted treatment: roughly 11-day PBMC culture with coronavirus spike peptide pools or control peptides (ViraFEST assay). No antigen is known for these receptors. Sequences were derived from CD4+ T cells from blood, cultured in vitro, sampled after SARS-CoV-2 vaccination. Source of these receptors: a human donor who had recovered from COVID-19.

This clonotype occurred once. The gene calls are TRBV6-1 and TRBJ2-7; D remains ambiguous. V shed 7 bases and J shed 4 bases, with 8 bases lying between them. Germline CDR1 MNHNS, CDR2 SASEGT. The CDR3 is 11 residues long. CDR3 DNA: TGTGCCAGCACGAGCGTGTACGAGCAGTACTTC. This translates into CASTSVYEQYF.

The chain carries TRBV18 and TRBJ2-1, with D tentatively TRBD1 (5 bases). The CDR3 runs to 15 residues. The germline V and J ends were trimmed by 3 bases and 4 bases, with 13 bases remaining between them. Germline values: CDR1 KGHSH, CDR2 LQKENI. DNA for the CDR3: TGTGCCAGCTCACCGGACACCGGGTCGTACAATGAGCAGTTCTTC. This sequence encodes CASSPDTGSYNEQFF.

This rearrangement joins TRBV21-1 to TRBJ2-7; TRBD1, the table's D call, was not compared with the DNA. TRBV21-1 is a listed pseudogene. The CDR3 loop spans 12 amino acids. In DNA, the CDR3 is TGTGCCAGCAGCAAAGATAGGGGGGAGCAGTACTTC. This codes for CASSKDRGEQYF.

This rearrangement joins TRBV5-4 to TRBJ2-3, with TRBD2 matching 11 bases. CDR1 SGHNT and CDR2 YYREEE come from the germline V gene (reference sequence). This CDR3 is 16 amino acids long. V shed 0 bases, J shed 4 bases, and the junction held 4 bases outside the gene matches. The CDR3, as DNA: TGTGCCAGCAGCTTGGATATAGCGGGAGGGCCAGATACGCAGTATTTT. This encodes CASSLDIAGGPDTQYF.

The rearrangement uses TRBV12-3 or TRBV12-4 and TRBJ1-2; D is undetermined. The CDR3 extends over 15 amino acids. Deletions cut 2 bases from V and 3 bases from J, with 13 bases between. CDR3 in amino acids: CASSLRTGIHYGYTF. The CDR3, as DNA: TGTGCCAGCAGTTTAAGGACTGGGATCCACTATGGCTACACCTTC.

This clonotype was found a few times. V and J are TRBV20-1 and TRBJ1-3; D gene unclear. The CDR3 runs 17 residues. Trimming pared 3 bases from V and 4 bases from J, leaving 22 bases between. CDR1 is DFQATT, CDR2 SNEGSKA, per germline (reference sequence). The CDR3 here is CSARVRGPREPGNTIYF. CDR3 bases: TGCAGTGCTAGGGTGCGCGGGCCGAGGGAGCCCGGAAACACCATATATTTT.

This chain joins TRBV11-3 and TRBJ1-6; D is undetermined. The length of the CDR3 is 15 residues. The germline V gene encodes CDR1 SGHNT and CDR2 YENEEA. V lost 4 bases, J lost 5 bases, and 12 bases lay in between. The CDR3 loop is CASSSGWVNNSPLHF. The DNA for the CDR3 is TGTGCCAGCAGCTCCGGGTGGGTGAATAATTCACCCCTCCACTTT.

The rearrangement joins TRBV18 to TRBJ2-7; no definite D call. Trimming removed 0 bases at V and 2 bases at J, with 11 bases between. Per the germline V gene, CDR1 is KGHSH and CDR2 is LQKENI. CDR3 length equals 15 residues. The CDR3 nucleotides are TGTGCCAGCTCACCACCCAACAGTCTGCCCTACGAGCAGTACTTC. This codes for CASSPPNSLPYEQYF.

The CDR3 spells CASSDMTGRHSPLHF. CDR3 in DNA: TGTGCCAGCAGTGATATGACAGGGAGGCATTCACCCCTCCACTTT. The chain employs TRBV6-1 and TRBJ1-6; 7 bases are a match to TRBD1. There are 15 residues in the CDR3. The V gene end was trimmed by 3 bases and the J gene end by 8 bases; junction bases not matched to a gene: 7. Looked up from germline, CDR1 is MNHNS and CDR2 is SASEGT.

This chain links TRBV2 with TRBJ2-7; 7 bases align to TRBD2. Germline CDR1 reads SNHLY; CDR2 reads FYNNEI. The CDR3 has 14 amino acids. J gave up 2 bases and V 4 bases, and 5 bases lay outside the gene matches. Written as DNA, the CDR3 is TGTGCCAGCAGTGGGGGTGGGGGGGCCTACGAGCAGTACTTC. Its protein product is CASSGGGGAYEQYF.

The V gene is TRBV6-8, the J gene TRBJ1-5; D is undetermined. Germline V gene data show CDR1 as MNHGY and CDR2 as SAAAGT. CDR3 length equals 12 residues. V was shortened by 0 bases and J by 11 bases, with 8 bases between the two germline ends. The CDR3 region is CASSYSSRSQHF. The CDR3 DNA reads TGTGCCAGCAGTTACTCGTCGAGGTCCCAGCATTTT.

The chain employs TRBV4-1 and TRBJ2-6; 8 bases line up with TRBD1. This CDR3 is built from 20 residues. CDR1 and CDR2 (germline): MGHRA, YSYEKL. Trimming took 0 bases from V and 0 from J; bases not matched to a gene: 10. This CDR3 reads CASSQDSRTGIYSGANVLTF. DNA of the CDR3: TGCGCCAGCAGCCAAGATAGTAGGACAGGGATTTACTCTGGGGCCAACGTCCTGACTTTC.

Only a few counts were recorded for this clonotype. V and J are TRBV7-8 and TRBJ2-7; D may correspond to TRBD1 or TRBD2 (5 bases each). The germline CDR1 and CDR2 sequences are SGHVS and FQNEAQ. The CDR3 runs to 15 residues. V was shortened by 2 bases and J by 0 bases, with 11 bases between the two germline ends. The CDR3 DNA is TGTGCCAGCAGCTTATTCGGGACCAACTCCTACGAGCAGTACTTC. It codes for CASSLFGTNSYEQYF.

V usage is TRBV6-1 and J usage is TRBJ2-7; TRBD2 matches at 13 bases. The V gene end was trimmed by 2 bases and the J gene end by 2 bases; junction bases not matched to a gene: 6. The CDR3 extends over 17 amino acids. Per germline, CDR1 MNHNS and CDR2 SASEGT. CDR3 DNA sequence: TGTGCCAGCAGTGAACCAGGACTAGCGGGAGCCCCCTACGAGCAGTACTTC. It codes for CASSEPGLAGAPYEQYF.